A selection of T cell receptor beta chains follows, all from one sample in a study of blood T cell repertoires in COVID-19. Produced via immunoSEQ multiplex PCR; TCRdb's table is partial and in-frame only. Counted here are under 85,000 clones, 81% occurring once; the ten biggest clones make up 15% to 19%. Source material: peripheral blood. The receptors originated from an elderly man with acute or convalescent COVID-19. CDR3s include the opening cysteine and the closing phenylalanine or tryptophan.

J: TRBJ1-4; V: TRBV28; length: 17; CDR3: CASSLDAPGGGNEKLFF
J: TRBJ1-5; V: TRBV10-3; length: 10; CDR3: CAIRTGSQHF
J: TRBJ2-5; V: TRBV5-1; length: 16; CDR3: CASSFGATGGKETQYF
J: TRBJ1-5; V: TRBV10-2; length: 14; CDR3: CASSEASSYQPQHF
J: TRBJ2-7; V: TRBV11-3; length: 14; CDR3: CASSSRQGSHEQYF
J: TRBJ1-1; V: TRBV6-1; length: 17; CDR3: CASSDPSGQGMNTEAFF
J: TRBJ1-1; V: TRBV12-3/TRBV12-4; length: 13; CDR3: CASRPPGQGEAFF
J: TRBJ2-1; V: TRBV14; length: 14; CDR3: CASSQATGGNEQFF
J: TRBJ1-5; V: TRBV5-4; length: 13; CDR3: CASSGDRNQPQHF
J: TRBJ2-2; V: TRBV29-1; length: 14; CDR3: CSVEGQARAGELFF
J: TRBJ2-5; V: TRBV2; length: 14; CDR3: CASSEDGILETQYF
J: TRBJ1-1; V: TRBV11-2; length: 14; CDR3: CASSLDPPNTEAFF
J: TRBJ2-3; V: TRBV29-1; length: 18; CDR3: CSVEWVVRLAGGTDTQYF
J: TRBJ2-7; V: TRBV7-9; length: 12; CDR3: CASSLTAYEQYF
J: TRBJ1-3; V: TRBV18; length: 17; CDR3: CASSPLRTRISGNTIYF
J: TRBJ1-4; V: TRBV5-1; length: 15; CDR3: CASRSGQDINEKLFF
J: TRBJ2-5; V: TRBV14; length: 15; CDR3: CASSHPRQGEETQYF
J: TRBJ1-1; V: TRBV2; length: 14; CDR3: CASSFGGGNTEAFF
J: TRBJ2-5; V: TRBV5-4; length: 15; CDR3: CASSRMPAGGETQYF
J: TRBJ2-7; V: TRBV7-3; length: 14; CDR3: CASSRTRGSYEQYF
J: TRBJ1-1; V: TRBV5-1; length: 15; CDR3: CASSLMDILNTEAFF
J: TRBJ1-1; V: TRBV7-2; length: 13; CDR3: CASSLSGGTEAFF
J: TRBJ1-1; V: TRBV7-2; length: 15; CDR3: CASSPLGRENTEAFF
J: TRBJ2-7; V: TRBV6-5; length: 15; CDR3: CASSYSLAAPYEQYF
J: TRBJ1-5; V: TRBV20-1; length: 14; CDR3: CSASSGTPNQPQHF
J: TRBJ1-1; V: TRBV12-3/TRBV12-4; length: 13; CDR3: CASRKNRYTEAFF